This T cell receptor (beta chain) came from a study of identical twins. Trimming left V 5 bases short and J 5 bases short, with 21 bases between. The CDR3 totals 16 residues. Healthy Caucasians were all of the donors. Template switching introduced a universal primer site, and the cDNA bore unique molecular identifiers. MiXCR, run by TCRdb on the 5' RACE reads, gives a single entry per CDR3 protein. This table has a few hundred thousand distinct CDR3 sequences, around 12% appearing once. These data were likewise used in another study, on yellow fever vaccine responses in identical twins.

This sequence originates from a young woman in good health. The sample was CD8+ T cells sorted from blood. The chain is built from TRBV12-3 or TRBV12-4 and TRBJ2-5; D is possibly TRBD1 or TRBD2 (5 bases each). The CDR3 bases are TGTGCCAGCAGTCCTCTCCTCGGGCAGGGCGGGGAGACCCAGTACTTC. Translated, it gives CASSPLLGQGGETQYF.